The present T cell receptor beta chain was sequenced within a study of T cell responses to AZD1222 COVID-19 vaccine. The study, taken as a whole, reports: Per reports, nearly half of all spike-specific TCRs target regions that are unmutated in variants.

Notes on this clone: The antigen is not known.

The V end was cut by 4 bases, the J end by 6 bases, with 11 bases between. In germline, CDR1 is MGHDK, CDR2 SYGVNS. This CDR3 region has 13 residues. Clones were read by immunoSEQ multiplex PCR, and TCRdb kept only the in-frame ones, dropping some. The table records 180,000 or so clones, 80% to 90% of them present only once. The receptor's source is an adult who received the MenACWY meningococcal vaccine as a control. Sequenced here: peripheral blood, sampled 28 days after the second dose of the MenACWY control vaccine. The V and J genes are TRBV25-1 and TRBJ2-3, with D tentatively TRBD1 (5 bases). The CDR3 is CASSAYRTDTQYF. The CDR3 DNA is TGTGCCAGCAGTGCATACAGGACCGATACGCAGTATTTT.